One and the same sample provided the 9 T cell receptor beta chains below, sequenced in a study of identical twins. TCRdb re-derived calls from the 5' RACE reads in MiXCR, one entry per CDR3 protein. The table has over 200,000 distinct CDR3 sequences, about 6.7% seen once; the top ten hold more than 14%. This same sample was also part of a study on T cells expressing NK-cell markers.

The sequencing input was CD8+ T cells sorted from blood. The receptors stem from a woman between 18 and 29 years old in good health.

The gene calls are TRBV29-1 and TRBJ2-5; 8 bases agree with TRBD2. Germline-derived CDR1 and CDR2 are SQVTM and ANQGSEA. The CDR3 extends over 14 amino acids. Unmatched junction bases numbered 8, after V lost 7 bases and J lost 1 base. Here the CDR3 reads CSAGGGEIQETQYF. In DNA, the CDR3 is TGCAGCGCCGGGGGGGGCGAGATCCAAGAGACCCAGTACTTC.

J is TRBJ2-1 and V is TRBV11-2; 12 nucleotides align to TRBD2. CDR1 and CDR2 from the germline V gene are SGHAT and FQNNGV. The CDR3 extends over 19 amino acids. The V segment lost 2 bases and the J segment 4 bases; nucleotides outside the gene matches: 12. The CDR3 nucleotides are TGTGCCAGCAGCTTATACAGACTAGCGGGAGAGAGGGGGTACAATGAGCAGTTCTTC. Its protein is CASSLYRLAGERGYNEQFF.

In its sample, this clonotype was seen many times. The chain uses TRBV7-2 and TRBJ2-5, with no clear D. V gave up 1 base and J gave up 5 bases, with 8 bases separating them. This CDR3 is built from 13 residues. In germline, CDR1 is SGHTA, CDR2 FQGNSA. This chain's CDR3 is CASSLGVMETQYF. CDR3 bases: TGTGCCAGCAGCTTAGGCGTAATGGAGACCCAGTACTTC. The variable domain in full, completed from reference TRBV7-2 and TRBJ2-5, reads GAGVSQSPSNKVTEKGKDVELRCDPISGHTALYWYRQSLGQGLEFLIYFQGNSAPDKSGLPSDRFSAERTGGSVSTLTIQRTQQEDSAVYLCASSLGVMETQYFGPGTRLLVL.

This chain uses TRBV11-2 with TRBJ1-1, with D uncertain. The V end was cut by 0 bases, the J end by 7 bases, with 6 bases between. CDR1 is SGHAT and CDR2 is FQNNGV in the germline V gene. CDR3 length equals 12 residues. This chain's CDR3 is CASSLEQYEAFF. The CDR3 coding sequence is TGTGCCAGCAGCTTAGAACAATATGAAGCTTTCTTT.

This clonotype was seen a few times. The chain combines TRBV6-1 with TRBJ1-5, with unresolved D. Germline CDR1 and CDR2: MNHNS and SASEGT. This CDR3 is 14 amino acids long. The V end was cut by 4 bases, the J end by 0 bases, with 7 bases between. CDR3 DNA: TGTGCCAGCAGTGGACGGCTTAGCAATCAGCCCCAGCATTTT. It codes for CASSGRLSNQPQHF.

V and J are TRBV9 and TRBJ1-1; no clear D. The CDR3 has 13 residues. Germline V gene lookup returns CDR1 SGDLS and CDR2 YYNGEE. V lost 4 bases and J 3 bases, leaving 10 bases between the germline ends. The CDR3 sequence is CASSPPMDTEAFF. CDR3 DNA sequence: TGTGCCAGCAGCCCCCCTATGGACACTGAAGCTTTCTTT. The entire variable domain, with the rest obtained from reference TRBV9 and TRBJ1-1, is as follows: DSGVTQTPKHLITATGQRVTLRCSPRSGDLSVYWYQQSLDQGLQFLIQYYNGEERAKGNILERFSAQQFPDLHSELNLSSLELGDSALYFCASSPPMDTEAFFGQGTRLTVV.

This clonotype was counted at least ten times. CDR3 DNA sequence: TGTGCCAGCAGGGAAACAGGGATCGCCAAAAACATTCAGTACTTC. Translated: CASRETGIAKNIQYF. The chain employs TRBV7-9 and TRBJ2-4, with D possibly TRBD1 on 6 matching bases. This CDR3 spans 15 amino acids. Trimming took off 6 bases at V and 1 base at J, with 13 bases between the two ends. In germline, CDR1 is SEHNR, CDR2 FQNEAQ (reference sequence).

The genes are TRBV7-8 and TRBJ2-5; the match to TRBD1 covers 9 bases. Germline-derived CDR1 and CDR2 are SGHVS and FQNEAQ. V dropped 0 bases and J dropped 4; count of bases not matched to a gene: 6. The CDR3 has 16 residues. The CDR3 loop reads CASSLARTGAVETQYF. For the CDR3, the DNA is TGTGCCAGCAGCTTAGCTCGGACAGGGGCGGTAGAGACCCAGTACTTC.

This clonotype was seen more than once but under ten times. J is TRBJ2-1 and V is TRBV12-3 or TRBV12-4, with 9 bases fitting TRBD2. Trimming removed 5 bases from V and 4 bases from J; junction bases left unmatched: 15. This CDR3 has 18 amino acids. The CDR3 DNA follows: TGTGCCAGCAGTCTCGCGGGGGGGGATATGTGGTTGTACAATGAGCAGTTCTTC. Translating gives CASSLAGGDMWLYNEQFF.